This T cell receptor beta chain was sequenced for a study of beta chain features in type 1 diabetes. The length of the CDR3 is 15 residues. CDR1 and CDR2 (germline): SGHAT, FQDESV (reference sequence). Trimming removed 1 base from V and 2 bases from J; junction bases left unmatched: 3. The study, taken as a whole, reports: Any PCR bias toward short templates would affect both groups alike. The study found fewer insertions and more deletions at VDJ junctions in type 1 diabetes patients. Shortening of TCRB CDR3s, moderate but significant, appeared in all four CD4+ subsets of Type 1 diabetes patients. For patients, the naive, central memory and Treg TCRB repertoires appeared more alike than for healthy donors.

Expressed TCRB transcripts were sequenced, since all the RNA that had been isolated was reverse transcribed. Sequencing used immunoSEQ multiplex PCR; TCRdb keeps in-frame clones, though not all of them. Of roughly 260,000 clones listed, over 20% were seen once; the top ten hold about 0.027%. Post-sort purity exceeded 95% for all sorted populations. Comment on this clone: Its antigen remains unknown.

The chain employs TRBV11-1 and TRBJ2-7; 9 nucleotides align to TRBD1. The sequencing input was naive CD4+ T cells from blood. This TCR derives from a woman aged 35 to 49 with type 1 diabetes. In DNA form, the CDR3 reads TGTGCCAGCAGCTTAGGGACAGGGGTCCCCTACGAGCAGTACTTC. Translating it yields CASSLGTGVPYEQYF. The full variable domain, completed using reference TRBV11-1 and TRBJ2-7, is EAEVAQSPRYKITEKSQAVAFWCDPISGHATLYWYRQILGQGPELLVQFQDESVVDDSQLPKDRFSAERLKGVDSTLKIQPAELGDSAMYLCASSLGTGVPYEQYFGPGTRLTVT.